These T cell receptor beta chains were read from a single sample in a study of CD8+ T cells in alopecia areata. The method was immunoSEQ multiplex PCR; TCRdb's version includes in-frame clones alone and lacks a portion of them. The table has over 150,000 clones, more than 50% seen once; the top ten hold around 5.1%. The sample comprised CD8+ T cells sorted from blood. The receptors come from a human donor in good health. Each CDR3 is given with its conserved first and last residue. D genes are given only for firm matches. Size is stated for part of the rows, as once, few or many counts, or as a class when the clone is expanded.

TRBJ2-7	TRBD1	TRBV6-1	.	CASSWDSYEQYF	TGTGCCAGCAGTTGGGACAGCTACGAGCAGTACTTC
TRBJ1-6	.	TRBV27	.	CASSLWGDSPLHF	TGTGCCAGCAGCCTGTGGGGTGATTCACCCCTCCACTTT
TRBJ1-3	.	TRBV29-1	.	CSVVGNNLGNTIYF	TGCAGCGTTGTAGGGAATAATCTCGGAAACACCATATATTTT
TRBJ1-1	.	TRBV5-5	few	CASSPRVGFDTEAFF	TGTGCCAGCAGCCCGAGGGTGGGATTCGACACTGAAGCTTTCTTT
TRBJ2-7	.	TRBV14	few	CASSLLGGSEQYF	TGTGCCAGCAGCCTCCTAGGGGGAAGCGAGCAGTACTTC
TRBJ2-1	TRBD1	TRBV2	few	CASSGFGTGAQGQFF	TGTGCCAGCAGCGGTTTCGGGACAGGGGCACAAGGGCAGTTCTTC
TRBJ2-6	.	TRBV5-1	.	CASSFTGPRANVLTF	TGCGCCAGCAGCTTTACAGGTCCTCGGGCCAACGTCCTGACTTTC
TRBJ1-1	.	TRBV6-5	.	CASSRNGDTDTEAFF	TGTGCCAGCAGCCGTAACGGGGATACGGACACTGAAGCTTTCTTT
TRBJ2-5	TRBD2	TRBV4-1	.	CASSHWTSWETQYF	TGCGCCAGCAGCCATTGGACTAGCTGGGAGACCCAGTACTTC
TRBJ2-1	.	TRBV6-1	.	CASSEESLGMNEQFF	TGTGCCAGCAGTGAAGAAAGCTTAGGGATGAATGAGCAGTTCTTC
TRBJ2-1	TRBD2	TRBV6-4	many	CASSDSPSGGADEQFF	TGTGCCAGCAGTGACTCCCCCAGCGGGGGGGCTGATGAGCAGTTCTTC
TRBJ2-1	TRBD2	TRBV2	.	CAPRVTSGGAYNEQFF	TGTGCCCCCAGGGTGACTAGCGGGGGGGCCTACAATGAGCAGTTCTTC
TRBJ2-7	TRBD1	TRBV4-1	.	CASSQEFGTGIDYEQYF	TGCGCCAGCAGCCAAGAGTTCGGGACAGGGATTGACTACGAGCAGTACTTC
TRBJ2-1	TRBD1	TRBV15	once	CATSPGQGGGNEQFF	TGTGCCACCAGCCCTGGACAGGGGGGGGGCAATGAGCAGTTCTTC
TRBJ2-7	.	TRBV9	.	CASSPFQGNPYEQYF	TGTGCCAGCAGCCCCTTCCAGGGCAACCCATACGAGCAGTACTTC
TRBJ1-1	.	TRBV11-2	few	CASSQDRRTEAFF	TGTGCCAGCAGCCAAGATAGGAGGACTGAAGCTTTCTTT
TRBJ2-5	.	TRBV10-1	.	CASSESSGETQYF	TGCGCCAGCAGTGAGTCCTCAGGGGAGACCCAGTACTTC
TRBJ2-3	TRBD2	TRBV7-7	.	CASSRTGTSGDTQYF	TGTGCCAGCAGTCGTACCGGGACTAGCGGGGATACGCAGTATTTT
TRBJ2-6	.	TRBV6-5	.	CASSAQGSGANVLTF	TGTGCCAGCTCAGCACAGGGCTCTGGGGCCAACGTCCTGACTTTC
TRBJ1-2	.	TRBV29-1	.	CSVYRAVGYTF	TGCAGCGTTTACAGGGCGGTCGGCTACACCTTC
TRBJ2-7	TRBD2	TRBV5-4	.	CASSFGSSGASREQYF	TGTGCCAGCAGCTTCGGTAGTAGCGGGGCGTCGAGGGAGCAGTACTTC
TRBJ2-7	.	TRBV27	.	CASSSTLSSYEQYF	TGTGCCAGCAGCTCAACCTTGTCGTCCTACGAGCAGTACTTC
TRBJ2-2	.	TRBV5-8	few	CASSFPPGELFF	TGTGCCAGCAGCTTCCCCCCCGGGGAGCTGTTTTTT
TRBJ1-3	.	TRBV2	few	CASSESPTWVYF	TGTGCCAGCAGTGAAAGTCCCACCTGGGTATATTTT
TRBJ1-6	.	TRBV5-6	once	CASSLGVSPLHF	TGTGCCAGCAGCTTGGGGGTCTCGCCCCTCCACTTT
TRBJ1-2	.	TRBV29-1	once	CSVEDWEDRGYGYTF	TGCAGCGTTGAGGATTGGGAGGACCGAGGGTATGGCTACACCTTC